This is a list of T cell receptor beta chains from one sample in a study of beta chain features in type 1 diabetes. TCRdb keeps only in-frame clones here, not all; method: immunoSEQ multiplex PCR. Of around 250,000 clones listed, approximately 13% are singletons. Sequenced: naive CD4+ T cells from blood. All receptors come from a young man with type 1 diabetes. The CDR3 runs from the conserved cysteine through the conserved F or W. Each record gives: V gene, clone size, J gene, D gene, CDR3 protein, CDR3 DNA. The D gene is left open where the match is weak. Expanded clones are given a class, and other clones once, few, many or no size at all.

>TRBV6-5|few|TRBJ2-3|-
CASIASGTDTQYF
TGTGCCAGCATTGCCTCGGGCACAGATACGCAGTATTTT
>TRBV29-1|few|TRBJ1-2|TRBD1
CSVAGQGLGGYTF
TGCAGCGTCGCTGGACAGGGGTTAGGGGGCTACACCTTC
>TRBV6-1|few|TRBJ2-7|-
CASSEAWDWYEQYF
TGTGCCAGCAGTGAAGCTTGGGACTGGTACGAGCAGTACTTC
>TRBV2|few|TRBJ1-1|TRBD1
CASSEGQRNIAFF
TGTGCCAGCAGTGAGGGACAGCGGAATATAGCTTTCTTT
>TRBV6-6|few|TRBJ1-5|TRBD1
CASSSGTGGNQPQHF
TGTGCCAGCAGTTCTGGGACAGGGGGCAATCAGCCCCAGCATTTT
>TRBV11-2|few|TRBJ2-7|-
CASSPSVRGFQQYF
TGTGCCAGCAGCCCCTCAGTGAGGGGGTTTCAGCAGTACTTC
>TRBV11-2|few|TRBJ2-1|TRBD2
CASSLEGAGGYNEQFF
TGTGCCAGCAGCTTAGAGGGGGCGGGAGGGTACAATGAGCAGTTCTTC
>TRBV11-2|-|TRBJ2-7|-
CASSFRDEQYF
TGTGCCAGCAGCTTCAGGGACGAGCAGTACTTC
>TRBV19|-|TRBJ1-2|TRBD1
CASSPGQANYGYTF
TGTGCCAGTAGTCCGGGACAGGCTAACTATGGCTACACCTTC
>TRBV6-5|few|TRBJ1-1|-
CASSYELNTEAFF
TGTGCCAGCAGTTACGAGTTGAACACTGAAGCTTTCTTT
>TRBV10-3|once|TRBJ1-2|TRBD1
CATQRTGKDYGYTF
TGTGCCACCCAACGGACAGGGAAGGACTATGGCTACACCTTC
>TRBV29-1|-|TRBJ2-7|-
CSVEGESSYEQYF
TGCAGCGTTGAGGGAGAGAGCTCCTACGAGCAGTACTTC
>TRBV30|-|TRBJ2-7|-
CAWSRQSGPYEQYF
TGTGCCTGGAGTAGACAGTCGGGCCCCTACGAGCAGTACTTC
>TRBV5-4|-|TRBJ2-3|-
CASSRADTQYF
TGTGCCAGCAGCCGAGCAGATACGCAGTATTTT
>TRBV5-1|-|TRBJ2-2|-
CASSLGQIQSGELFF
TGCGCCAGCAGCTTGGGACAGATACAAAGCGGGGAGCTGTTTTTT
>TRBV4-1|-|TRBJ2-7|TRBD2
CASSHALPLAGGAGSYEQYF
TGCGCCAGCAGCCATGCCCTCCCCTTAGCGGGAGGGGCTGGCTCCTACGAGCAGTACTTC
>TRBV30|-|TRBJ1-2|-
CAWSVPGNYGYTF
TGTGCCTGGAGTGTACCCGGGAACTATGGCTACACCTTC
>TRBV30|-|TRBJ2-7|-
CAYDRLSYEQYF
TGTGCCTATGACAGGTTATCCTACGAGCAGTACTTC
>TRBV4-2|few|TRBJ1-4|TRBD1
CASSQSTGADEKLFF
TGTGCCAGCAGCCAATCGACAGGGGCGGACGAAAAACTGTTTTTT
>TRBV4-1|-|TRBJ2-6|TRBD1
CASSQDTGGGTGVAGANVLTF
TGCGCCAGCAGCCAAGATACCGGGGGTGGGACAGGGGTGGCCGGGGCCAACGTCCTGACTTTC
>TRBV27|-|TRBJ1-1|TRBD1
CASSLLTGGKVTFF
TGTGCCAGCAGTCTCTTGACAGGGGGCAAGGTTACTTTCTTT
>TRBV4-1|-|TRBJ2-1|-
CASSQEGGDASSYNEQFF
TGCGCCAGCAGCCAAGAAGGCGGGGACGCTAGCTCCTACAATGAGCAGTTCTTC
>TRBV2|-|TRBJ1-2|-
CASSVSRDTFYGYTF
TGTGCCAGCAGTGTTTCTCGGGACACTTTCTATGGCTACACCTTC
>TRBV9|-|TRBJ2-3|-
CASTGQEVPYTQYF
TGTGCCAGCACCGGGCAGGAGGTCCCCTATACGCAGTATTTT
>TRBV7-8|few|TRBJ2-3|TRBD1
CASSLRSQGVSDTQYF
TGTGCCAGCAGCTTAAGGTCACAGGGGGTATCAGATACGCAGTATTTT
>TRBV29-1|-|TRBJ1-2|TRBD1
CSARPGQGDYGYTF
TGCAGCGCCCGACCGGGACAGGGGGACTATGGCTACACCTTC
>TRBV29-1|-|TRBJ1-1|-
CSVEIRPGGTEAFF
TGCAGCGTTGAGATTAGGCCCGGGGGGACTGAAGCTTTCTTT
>TRBV9|-|TRBJ1-4|-
CASSVVAGVGEKLFF
TGTGCCAGCAGCGTAGTCGCGGGGGTCGGGGAAAAACTGTTTTTT
>TRBV6-1|-|TRBJ2-3|-
CASSPGFADTQYF
TGTGCCAGCAGCCCAGGCTTCGCAGATACGCAGTATTTT
>TRBV7-9|-|TRBJ2-7|-
CASSSQGLPYEQYF
TGTGCCAGCAGCTCACAGGGCCTCCCCTACGAGCAGTACTTC
>TRBV4-1|-|TRBJ1-5|-
CASSQGGTTNQPQHF
TGCGCCAGCAGCCAAGGAGGGACAACAAATCAGCCCCAGCATTTT
>TRBV30|few|TRBJ1-2|TRBD1
CAWNRDSYYGYTF
TGTGCCTGGAACCGGGACAGTTACTATGGCTACACCTTC
>TRBV5-1|-|TRBJ2-7|TRBD1
CASSLGGQGSYEQYF
TGCGCCAGCAGCTTGGGGGGACAGGGCTCCTACGAGCAGTACTTC
>TRBV15|-|TRBJ2-1|-
CATSRDQPGANNEQFF
TGTGCCACCAGCAGAGATCAGCCAGGGGCGAACAATGAGCAGTTCTTC
>TRBV4-1|-|TRBJ2-1|TRBD2
CASSQVGAGVYNEQFF
TGCGCCAGCAGCCAAGTAGGAGCGGGAGTGTACAATGAGCAGTTCTTC
>TRBV2|few|TRBJ2-7|-
CASSEYAETGEQYF
TGTGCCAGCAGTGAATATGCGGAGACGGGGGAGCAGTACTTC
>TRBV30|few|TRBJ2-3|-
CAWSSGRASTDTQYF
TGTGCCTGGAGCTCGGGCAGGGCTAGCACAGATACGCAGTATTTT
>TRBV19|-|TRBJ2-7|-
CASSVVQGGEQYF
TGTGCCAGTAGTGTCGTCCAGGGCGGCGAGCAGTACTTC
>TRBV11-2|-|TRBJ2-2|-
CATEGHTGELFF
TGTGCCACCGAGGGCCACACCGGGGAGCTGTTTTTT
>TRBV7-2|few|TRBJ2-3|-
CASSESEITDTQYF
TGTGCCAGCAGTGAATCGGAGATCACAGATACGCAGTATTTT
>TRBV7-9|-|TRBJ2-7|TRBD1
CASSYDRASSYEQYF
TGTGCCAGCAGCTACGACAGGGCCAGCTCCTACGAGCAGTACTTC
>TRBV6-5|-|TRBJ2-7|TRBD1
CASSYNRDSYEQYF
TGTGCCAGCAGTTACAACCGGGACAGTTACGAGCAGTACTTC
>TRBV18|-|TRBJ1-5|-
CASSPESGNQPQHF
TGTGCCAGCTCACCTGAGAGCGGAAATCAGCCCCAGCATTTT
>TRBV28|few|TRBJ2-2|-
CASSSPPRVFF
TGTGCCAGCAGTTCCCCCCCCCGGGTGTTTTTT
>TRBV30|few|TRBJ1-5|-
CAWTTGDQPQHF
TGTGCCTGGACCACAGGAGATCAGCCCCAGCATTTT